This TCR beta chain was found in a study of Graves' ophthalmopathy and Graves' hyperthyroidism. Study overall: No progression to ophthalmopathy over 18 months defined stable hyperthyroidism.

Amplifying from RNA transcripts, the study obtained TCR beta CDR3 regions. HTBI primers primed a first-round RT-PCR, and a second-round multiplex PCR followed. TCRdb re-called the multiplex PCR reads through MiXCR, storing one row per CDR3 protein. The sample has 450,000 to 600,000 distinct CDR3 sequences, just under 40% seen once; the top ten hold about 4.2%. This CDR3 is built from 15 residues. Germline CDR1 is MDHEN and CDR2 is SYDVKM. Trimming shortened V by 2 bases and J by 3 bases, and 14 bases separated the two germline ends. The source material was peripheral blood or thyroid tissue (not recorded which). The clonotype was recovered from an adult man with Graves' hyperthyroidism. The rearrangement uses TRBV28 and TRBJ2-7; D might be TRBD1 (6 bases). CDR3 bases: TGTGCCAGCAGTTTAAGGGGGATCTCGGACTACGAGCAGTACTTC. Protein: CASSLRGISDYEQYF.